The 8 T cell receptor beta chains below were found in one sample sequenced in a study of OX40 agonist ivuxolimab in advanced cancers. Assay used: immunoSEQ multiplex PCR; TCRdb lists only in-frame clones, some missing. The table has some 54,000 clones, approximately 80% seen once. The sequencing here drew on CD4+ or CD8+ T cells sorted from blood, taken in a trial of the OX40 agonist ivuxolimab. The receptors stem from an adult with an advanced solid tumor such as melanoma, head and neck, liver or kidney cancer.

This clone was picked up a small number of times. V is TRBV18 and J is TRBJ2-5; perhaps TRBD1 as D (5 bases). Trimming stripped 1 base from V and 5 bases from J, with 14 bases between. Germline V gene lookup returns CDR1 KGHSH and CDR2 LQKENI. The length of the CDR3 is 15 residues. CDR3 nucleotide sequence: TGTGCCAGCTCACCACGAGAAGGGGCCGGGGAGACCCAGTACTTC. Translation gives CASSPREGAGETQYF.

As DNA, the CDR3 is TGTGCCAGCACTCCGGGGAGGGGGGTACCTGAAGCTTTCTTT. Translating gives CASTPGRGVPEAFF. The V call is TRBV18, the J call TRBJ1-1; maybe TRBD1 (6 bases). The CDR3 is 14 residues long. CDR1 KGHSH and CDR2 LQKENI come from the germline V gene. The V and J ends lost 8 bases and 6 bases respectively, with 19 bases between them.

This rearrangement joins TRBV2 to TRBJ2-6; 13 bases align to TRBD2. V was pared by 6 bases and J by 0 bases, with 5 bases of the junction left unmatched. Germline assignment: CDR1 SNHLY and CDR2 FYNNEI. The CDR3 sequence is 18 residues long. DNA of the CDR3: TGTGCCAGCAGAGGACTAGCGGGAGCCCCCTCTGGGGCCAACGTCCTGACTTTC. Amino acid sequence: CASRGLAGAPSGANVLTF.

Written as DNA, the CDR3 is TGTGCCAGCAGTGAGGGAACAGGGGGCATCCCCTACGAGCAGTACTTC. Translation: CASSEGTGGIPYEQYF. The chain recombines TRBV6-1 with TRBJ2-7; 9 nucleotides agree with TRBD1. Per the germline V gene, CDR1 is MNHNS and CDR2 is SASEGT. This CDR3 has 16 residues. The V gene end was trimmed by 3 bases and the J gene end by 2 bases; junction bases not matched to a gene: 8.

V gene TRBV4-3 combines with J gene TRBJ1-5; 9 bases are a match to TRBD1. V lost 2 bases and J lost 4; bases outside the gene matches: 3. Germline loops: CDR1 LGHNA, CDR2 YSLEER. The CDR3 covers 15 residues. The chain's CDR3 is CASSQSGTGNQPQHF. The CDR3 bases are TGCGCCAGCAGCCAATCTGGGACAGGGAATCAGCCCCAGCATTTT.

This clone is medium-sized (0.01 to 0.1%) in the sample. J is TRBJ2-5 and V is TRBV9, with 14 nucleotides matching TRBD2. The CDR3 runs 16 residues. With 3 bases clipped from V and 2 bases from J, the junction kept 3 bases outside the gene matches. CDR1 and CDR2 from the germline V gene are SGDLS and YYNGEE. The CDR3 region is CASSERTSGGQETQYF. In DNA form, the CDR3 reads TGTGCCAGCAGCGAGCGGACTAGCGGGGGGCAAGAGACCCAGTACTTC. The full variable domain, rest sourced from reference TRBV9 and TRBJ2-5, is DSGVTQTPKHLITATGQRVTLRCSPRSGDLSVYWYQQSLDQGLQFLIQYYNGEERAKGNILERFSAQQFPDLHSELNLSSLELGDSALYFCASSERTSGGQETQYFGPGTRLLVL.

This chain links TRBV18 with TRBJ1-2; TRBD1 aligns across 10 bases. Germline CDR1 is KGHSH and CDR2 is LQKENI. The CDR3 extends over 16 amino acids. With V trimmed by 4 bases and J by 8 bases, 13 bases remained unmatched. The CDR3 sequence: CASSRQPGTGAEGYTF. CDR3 nucleotide sequence: TGTGCCAGCTCACGGCAACCCGGGACAGGGGCAGAGGGCTACACCTTC.

The CDR3 protein is CASSLVDSYTGELFF. CDR3 nucleotides: TGTGCCAGCAGCTTGGTCGACAGCTACACCGGGGAGCTGTTTTTT. The V and J genes are TRBV5-4 and TRBJ2-2, with D perhaps TRBD1 (5 bases). Per the germline V gene, CDR1 is SGHNT and CDR2 is YYREEE (reference sequence). Trimming took 0 bases from V and 3 from J, leaving 9 bases between them. The CDR3 totals 15 residues.